Listed below are T cell receptor beta chains from one sample, sequenced in a study of identical twins. In TCRdb, the 5' RACE reads were re-called with MiXCR into one record per CDR3 protein. The data hold 690,000 or so distinct CDR3 sequences, with over 8.5% observed a single time. The data also belong to a second study, concerning yellow fever vaccine responses in identical twins.

The sample consisted of PBMCs. These receptors were collected from a woman aged 18-30 years in good health. Each CDR3 is given with its conserved first and last residue. A D gene is named only where the DNA matches it firmly. The size field is filled for only some rows; it gives once, few, many or a size class.

size | J | V | D | CDR3 | DNA
few | TRBJ1-1 | TRBV29-1 | - | CSVEDEGVGTEAFF | TGCAGCGTTGAAGATGAGGGCGTAGGGACTGAAGCTTTCTTT
many | TRBJ2-2 | TRBV27 | - | CASSFSVTGELFF | TGTGCCAGCAGTTTTTCGGTGACAGGGGAGCTGTTTTTT
many | TRBJ2-7 | TRBV7-9 | TRBD1 | CASSSTQGAHSEQYF | TGTGCCAGCAGCTCCACACAGGGGGCCCACTCGGAGCAGTACTTC
few | TRBJ2-3 | TRBV6-1 | TRBD2 | CASSAGGFGTDTQYF | TGTGCCAGCAGCGCCGGGGGGTTCGGCACAGATACGCAGTATTTT
few | TRBJ1-3 | TRBV6-1 | TRBD1 | CASRANRGEATGNTIYF | TGTGCCAGCAGGGCAAACAGGGGGGAGGCCACTGGAAACACCATATATTTT
few | TRBJ1-6 | TRBV6-2/TRBV6-3 | - | CASRSTGAQNSPLHF | TGTGCCAGCAGGTCAACCGGGGCTCAGAATTCACCCCTCCACTTT
many | TRBJ1-2 | TRBV6-1 | - | CASSEARQSFGYTF | TGTGCCAGCAGTGAAGCGAGACAGTCCTTTGGCTACACCTTC
- | TRBJ1-3 | TRBV5-6 | TRBD1 | CASSTTGGNGNTIYF | TGTGCCAGCAGCACCACAGGGGGGAATGGAAACACCATATATTTT
many | TRBJ1-5 | TRBV28 | TRBD1 | CASSYTGGFYSNQPQHF | TGTGCCAGCAGTTATACAGGGGGCTTTTATAGCAATCAGCCCCAGCATTTT
few | TRBJ2-1 | TRBV20-1 | - | CSARLDSYNEQFF | TGCAGTGCTAGACTGGACAGCTACAATGAGCAGTTCTTC
- | TRBJ2-2 | TRBV11-2 | TRBD2 | CASSFLPGLAGGSGTGELFF | TGTGCCAGCAGCTTTCTACCGGGACTAGCGGGGGGGTCAGGCACCGGGGAGCTGTTTTTT
many | TRBJ2-6 | TRBV27 | TRBD1 | CASSPDRDSGANVLTF | TGTGCCAGCAGTCCCGACAGGGACTCTGGGGCCAACGTCCTGACTTTC
many | TRBJ1-2 | TRBV29-1 | - | CSVSMTGPYGYTF | TGCAGCGTATCTATGACAGGCCCCTATGGCTACACCTTC
many | TRBJ1-2 | TRBV12-3/TRBV12-4 | - | CASRLYWTVPGDGYTF | TGTGCCAGCAGGTTATACTGGACCGTCCCTGGGGATGGCTACACCTTC
few | TRBJ2-7 | TRBV12-3/TRBV12-4 | - | CASGDKYSYEQYF | TGTGCCAGCGGGGACAAATACTCCTACGAGCAGTACTTC
few | TRBJ2-7 | TRBV5-1 | - | CASSHDGLRGDEQYF | TGCGCCAGCAGCCACGACGGTTTACGAGGCGACGAGCAGTACTTC
many | TRBJ2-7 | TRBV29-1 | TRBD1 | CSVDTQGYEQYF | TGCAGCGTTGATACACAGGGGTACGAGCAGTACTTC
- | TRBJ1-2 | TRBV7-9 | TRBD1 | CASSFSGGAFGYTF | TGTGCCAGCAGCTTCTCAGGGGGCGCGTTTGGCTACACCTTC
- | TRBJ2-1 | TRBV9 | - | CASSGGDYGEQFF | TGTGCCAGCAGCGGGGGGGATTATGGTGAGCAGTTCTTC
many | TRBJ2-7 | TRBV10-3 | - | CAISGGGLLEQYF | TGTGCCATCAGTGGGGGGGGCCTTCTGGAGCAGTACTTC
- | TRBJ1-4 | TRBV28 | - | CASSLFGGTNEKLFF | TGTGCCAGCAGTTTATTCGGGGGAACTAATGAAAAACTGTTTTTT
- | TRBJ2-1 | TRBV7-3 | TRBD2 | CASSLERGAIRNEQFF | TGTGCCAGCAGCTTAGAGCGGGGGGCCATCCGTAATGAGCAGTTCTTC
many | TRBJ2-2 | TRBV28 | - | CASSSSQGYTGELFF | TGTGCCAGCAGTTCGTCCCAGGGGTACACCGGGGAGCTGTTTTTT
- | TRBJ2-3 | TRBV11-2 | - | CASRPFLGTDTQYF | TGTGCCAGCAGACCCTTCTTAGGCACAGATACGCAGTATTTT
many | TRBJ2-1 | TRBV4-3 | TRBD2 | CASSQVLGTSGSNEQFF | TGCGCCAGCAGCCAAGTACTTGGGACTAGCGGGAGCAATGAGCAGTTCTTC
few | TRBJ2-3 | TRBV12-3/TRBV12-4 | TRBD2 | CASTAGAGGPKGTQYF | TGTGCCAGCACCGCTGGAGCGGGGGGGCCGAAGGGTACGCAGTATTTT
- | TRBJ2-5 | TRBV10-3 | - | CAISADSSAETQYF | TGTGCCATCAGTGCTGACTCCTCGGCAGAGACCCAGTACTTC
few | TRBJ1-5 | TRBV18 | - | CASSPPGPGQPQHF | TGTGCCAGCTCACCACCAGGGCCGGGTCAGCCCCAGCATTTT
- | TRBJ2-2 | TRBV28 | TRBD2 | CASSHMTLGRGGELFF | TGTGCCAGCAGTCACATGACTCTCGGGAGGGGCGGGGAGCTGTTTTTT
many | TRBJ1-1 | TRBV6-1 | TRBD1 | CASRPGTAFMNTEAFF | TGTGCCAGCAGACCCGGGACAGCATTTATGAACACTGAAGCTTTCTTT
- | TRBJ2-7 | TRBV29-1 | - | CSVYNNTGYEQYF | TGCAGCGTTTACAACAACACAGGCTACGAGCAGTACTTC
few | TRBJ2-7 | TRBV7-7 | TRBD1 | CASSLSRTGAGEQYF | TGTGCTAGCAGCTTATCCCGGACAGGGGCGGGGGAGCAGTACTTC
many | TRBJ2-1 | TRBV4-1 | - | CASSQSMNGNEQFF | TGCGCCAGCAGCCAATCCATGAATGGCAATGAGCAGTTCTTC